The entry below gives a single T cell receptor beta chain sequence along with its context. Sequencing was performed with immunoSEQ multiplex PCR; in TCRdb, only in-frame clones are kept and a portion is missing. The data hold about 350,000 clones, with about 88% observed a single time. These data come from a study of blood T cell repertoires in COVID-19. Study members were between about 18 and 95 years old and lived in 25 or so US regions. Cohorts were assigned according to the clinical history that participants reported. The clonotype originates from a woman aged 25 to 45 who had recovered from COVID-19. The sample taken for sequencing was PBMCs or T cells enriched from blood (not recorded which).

The CDR3 region has the DNA TGTGCCAGCAGCCAAGAAGGTGGTTGGGACAGTACCTACGAGCAGTACTTC. Translation gives CASSQEGGWDSTYEQYF. This sequence joins TRBV11-2 and TRBJ2-7; 7 bases are a match to TRBD1. The CDR3 runs 17 residues. CDR1 is SGHAT, CDR2 FQNNGV, per germline. J lost 2 bases, V lost 5 bases, and 15 bases had no gene match.